This T cell receptor (beta chain) stems from a study of blood T cell repertoires in COVID-19. V lost 5 bases and J 4 bases, leaving 15 bases between the germline ends. Germline CDR1 reads SGHAT; CDR2 reads FQNNGV. The length of the CDR3 is 15 residues. In the study's own analysis: Estimation of nucleated cell counts was performed using reference gene primer amplification. TCRdb's table, derived via immunoSEQ multiplex PCR, lists solely in-frame clones and lacks some. V and J calls and clone size come straight from that table; D and trimming were deduced from the DNA. The sample has about 280,000 clones, around 90% seen once.

Sequenced material: peripheral blood. The sequence was obtained from a woman aged 45-59 years who had recovered from COVID-19. The rearrangement joins TRBV11-2 to TRBJ1-3, with a tentative D call TRBD1 (5 bases). CDR3 sequence reads: CASSPTGERGNTIYF. The CDR3 bases are TGTGCCAGCAGCCCCACGGGGGAGCGGGGAAACACCATATATTTT. Using reference TRBV11-2 and TRBJ1-3 for the parts outside the CDR3, the full variable domain is EAGVAQSPRYKIIEKRQSVAFWCNPISGHATLYWYQQILGQGPKLLIQFQNNGVVDDSQLPKDRFSAERLKGVDSTLKIQPAKLEDSAVYLCASSPTGERGNTIYFGEGSWLTVV.